This T cell receptor (beta chain) was sequenced for a study of Ad26.COV2.S vaccination and SARS-CoV-2 variants. Study-wide background: Intramuscularly, Ad26.COV2.S was given either once or twice, 56 days apart. Study-wide results and limits: Vaccinees reportedly had broad spike-specific CD8+ and CD4+ T cell responses. Comparable non-spike TCR breadth was observed in vaccine and placebo recipients.

Treatment denoted: roughly 18 received Ad26.COV2.S at low or high dose, single or two shots; roughly 5 received placebo; per-sample allocation not given. Repertoires come from day 63 after the first vaccine or placebo injection. Boston provided a donor who was an adult aged 18-55 years. Germline CDR1 and CDR2: MNHEY and SVGAGI. This CDR3 contains 13 residues. The V and J ends lost 5 bases and 1 base respectively, with 6 bases between them. TCRdb's copy holds only in-frame clones and misses some; the assay was immunoSEQ multiplex PCR. Of around 450,000 clones listed, over 75% are singletons. Remarks on this clone: Its antigen is not known.

The chain uses TRBV6-5 and TRBJ1-3; a weak D match, TRBD1 (5 bases). The material was peripheral blood, obtained in a trial of Ad26.COV2.S vaccine versus placebo. The clonotype was recovered from a person between 18 and 65 years old who received the Ad26.COV2.S COVID-19 vaccine or a placebo. CDR3 bases: TGTGCCAGCAGTCGACAGTCTGGAAACACCATATATTTT. It translates to CASSRQSGNTIYF.